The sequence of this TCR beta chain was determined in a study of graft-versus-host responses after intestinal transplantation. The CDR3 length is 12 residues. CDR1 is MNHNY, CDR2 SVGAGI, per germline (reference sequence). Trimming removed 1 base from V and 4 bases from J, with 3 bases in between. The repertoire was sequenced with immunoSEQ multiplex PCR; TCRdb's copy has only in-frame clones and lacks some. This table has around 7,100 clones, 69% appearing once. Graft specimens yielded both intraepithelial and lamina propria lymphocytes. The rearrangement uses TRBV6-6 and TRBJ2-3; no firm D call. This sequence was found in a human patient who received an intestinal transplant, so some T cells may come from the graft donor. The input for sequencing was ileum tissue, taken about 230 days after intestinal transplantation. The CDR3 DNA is TGTGCCAGCAGTTACTTGTCAGATACGCAGTATTTT. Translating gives CASSYLSDTQYF.